Following are 14 T cell receptor beta chains from one sample sequenced in a study of vaccination effects on CD4 cells after COVID-19. These receptors' antigens are unknown. Before any sequencing was done, the ViraFEST assay used viral peptide pools to expand antigen-specific CD4+ T cells. Researchers isolated CD4+ T cells once approximately eleven days of culture had elapsed. Vaccinees lacked prior SARS-CoV-2 infection and tested negative for nucleocapsid antibodies. The assay was immunoSEQ multiplex PCR, and TCRdb's table has in-frame clones only and misses some. In the table there are 65,000 to 90,000 clones, 78% of which are singletons. The sequencing used CD4+ T cells from PBMCs cultured with SARS-CoV-2 spike peptides, collected before COVID-19 vaccination. These receptors all come from a human donor who received a COVID-19 vaccine.

The rearrangement uses TRBV10-3 and TRBJ1-5, with TRBD1 as a possible D gene (5 bases). With 3 bases removed from V and 0 bases from J, the gap between germline ends came to 9 bases. The CDR3 spans 15 residues. Germline V lookup: CDR1 ENHRY, CDR2 SYGVKD. The CDR3 sequence is CAISERQGSNQPQHF. The CDR3 DNA is TGTGCCATCAGTGAACGGCAGGGTAGCAATCAGCCCCAGCATTTT.

V gene TRBV11-3 combines with J gene TRBJ2-5; weak D call: TRBD1 (6 bases). Deletions cut 4 bases from V and 2 bases from J, with 8 bases between. The CDR3 totals 13 residues. The V gene's germline CDR1 is SGHNT and CDR2 YENEEA. The CDR3: CASSSGQQETQYF. CDR3 bases: TGTGCCAGCAGCTCTGGACAGCAAGAGACCCAGTACTTC.

The rearrangement links TRBV5-1 to TRBJ1-3; perhaps TRBD1 as D (5 bases). Trimming pared 0 bases from V and 0 bases from J, leaving 7 bases between. The CDR3 is 15 amino acids. From germline, CDR1 is SGHRS and CDR2 YFSETQ. The CDR3 bases are TGCGCCAGCAGCTTGGCTCAGGGCTCTGGAAACACCATATATTTT. Translated, it gives CASSLAQGSGNTIYF.

The CDR3 region is CASSRSSGLATDTQYF. The CDR3 DNA reads as TGTGCCAGCTCACGATCTAGCGGCCTCGCCACAGATACGCAGTATTTT. This chain joins TRBV18 and TRBJ2-3, with TRBD2 matching 7 bases. Germline-derived CDR1 and CDR2 are KGHSH and LQKENI. The CDR3 covers 16 residues. With V trimmed by 4 bases and J by 2 bases, 9 bases remained unmatched.

The rearrangement links TRBV2 to TRBJ2-5; no firm D call. The CDR3 has 11 residues. The V gene's germline CDR1 is SNHLY and CDR2 FYNNEI. With 3 bases removed from V and 4 bases from J, the gap between germline ends came to 3 bases. CDR3: CASSDLETQYF. In DNA form, the CDR3 reads TGTGCCAGCAGTGATTTAGAGACCCAGTACTTC.

This clone was observed a few times. The V and J genes are TRBV5-4 and TRBJ2-1, with 8 bases lining up with TRBD2. V lost 0 bases to trimming and J lost 9 bases; unmatched junction nucleotides: 8. Germline loops: CDR1 SGHNT, CDR2 YYREEE (reference sequence). The CDR3 extends over 15 amino acids. The CDR3 here is CASSLVFSGAGEQFF. CDR3 DNA: TGTGCCAGCAGCTTGGTTTTTAGCGGGGCAGGTGAGCAGTTCTTC.

The V gene is TRBV20-1, the J gene TRBJ2-3; D is undetermined. The length of the CDR3 is 10 residues. Trimming took 5 bases from V and 8 from J, leaving 8 bases between them. Germline loops: CDR1 DFQATT, CDR2 SNEGSKA (reference sequence). For the CDR3, the DNA is TGCAGTGCTCTCGATCCTACGCAGTATTTT. Protein product: CSALDPTQYF.

The rearrangement uses TRBV9 and TRBJ2-5; 9 bases are shared with TRBD2. CDR3 length: 14 residues. Unmatched junction bases numbered 2, after V lost 0 bases and J lost 5 bases. CDR1 SGDLS and CDR2 YYNGEE come from the germline V gene. Here the CDR3 reads CASSVASGTETQYF. In DNA form, the CDR3 reads TGTGCCAGCAGCGTAGCTAGCGGGACCGAGACCCAGTACTTC.

The CDR3 nucleotides are TGTGCCAGCACCTACCAATTGGACACTGAAGCTTTCTTT. Its protein is CASTYQLDTEAFF. The genes are TRBV28 and TRBJ1-1, with unresolved D. Germline CDR1 and CDR2: MDHEN and SYDVKM. V was trimmed by 7 bases and J by 3 bases, leaving 12 bases between them. This CDR3 is 13 amino acids long.

This chain connects TRBV18 to TRBJ2-2; 12 positions agree with TRBD1. Looked up from germline, CDR1 is KGHSH and CDR2 is LQKENI. The ends lost 3 bases at V and 2 bases at J; junction bases unmatched: 7. CDR3 length equals 18 residues. CDR3 bases: TGTGCCAGCTCACCGCGGGGGACAGGGGGCGCAAACACCGGGGAGCTGTTTTTT. It translates to CASSPRGTGGANTGELFF.

The V call is TRBV18, the J call TRBJ1-3; a possible D gene is TRBD1 (5 bases). V lost 3 bases and J 0 bases, leaving 9 bases between the germline ends. Germline CDR1 is KGHSH and CDR2 is LQKENI. CDR3 length: 15 amino acids. The CDR3 bases are TGTGCCAGCTCACCGACCGACAGCTCTGGAAACACCATATATTTT. Translation: CASSPTDSSGNTIYF.

The J gene is TRBJ2-7, the V gene TRBV21-1; the table's D call TRBD1 went unverified against the DNA. TRBV21-1 is a pseudogene locus. There are 16 residues in the CDR3. CDR3 sequence (DNA): TGTGCCAGCAGCCAAAACAGGGGGATTAGCTCCTACGAGCAGTACGTC. It is translated as CASSQNRGISSYEQYV.

V is TRBV18 and J is TRBJ2-3, with 7 bases matching TRBD2. Germline V gene lookup returns CDR1 KGHSH and CDR2 LQKENI. This CDR3 contains 17 residues. Trimming cost V 5 bases and J 2 bases; bases outside gene matches: 13. DNA for the CDR3: TGTGCCAGCTCAGCCGGGACTAACGGGACCATCACAGATACGCAGTATTTT. This gives the protein CASSAGTNGTITDTQYF.

The V gene is TRBV6-5, the J gene TRBJ1-5; D gene unclear. Trimming left V 5 bases short and J 7 bases short, with 15 bases between. The germline CDR1 and CDR2 sequences are MNHEY and SVGAGI. The CDR3 is 14 amino acids. CDR3 DNA: TGTGCCAGCAGTCGGGATTTTCGAGGGCAGCCCCAGCATTTT. This encodes CASSRDFRGQPQHF.